This TCR beta chain emerged from a study of cytomegalovirus exposure and HLA in healthy donors. Overall study results and limits: Common viral pathogens were later found to be apparently linked to several of the most significant clusters.

A word on this clone: No antigen is known for it.

The J segment lost 1 base and the V segment lost 3 bases, leaving 7 bases of the junction unmatched. There are 18 residues in the CDR3. Germline CDR1 and CDR2: SGHRS and YFSETQ. PCR employed 60 Vbeta and 13 Jbeta primers. The table came from immunoSEQ multiplex PCR; TCRdb's copy has only in-frame clones and leaves some out. The table includes fewer than 200,000 clones, around 83% detected once. This clonotype was sampled from a man aged 45 to 65 in good health and CMV-seronegative. The chain recombines TRBV5-1 with TRBJ2-2, with 12 bases lining up with TRBD2. The sample consisted of PBMCs. CDR3 sequence (DNA): TGCGCCAGCAGCTCTAAGACTAGCGGGGGCCTGAACACCGGGGAGCTGTTTTTT. Amino acid sequence: CASSSKTSGGLNTGELFF.